This T cell receptor (beta chain) was profiled in a study of blood T cell repertoires in COVID-19. Study overall: The origin of the acute and convalescent COVID-19 samples was the United States, Italy and Spain.

CDR3 size: 15 residues. V lost 3 bases to trimming and J lost 3 bases, with 15 bases between them. Germline assignment: CDR1 MNHNS and CDR2 SASEGT. As processed by the authors: Amplifying reference gene primers gave estimates of nucleated cell counts. This table comes from immunoSEQ multiplex PCR, and its TCRdb copy is limited to in-frame clones, with some not included. V, J and clone size were drawn from that table, and D and trimming were deduced from the DNA. The sample yields under 200,000 clones, roughly 86% seen once. The receptor was isolated from a man between 18 and 29 years old with active or convalescent COVID-19. Sequencing was performed on peripheral blood. The chain employs TRBV6-1 and TRBJ2-7, with D possibly being TRBD1 (5 bases). Here the CDR3 DNA reads TGTGCCAGCAGTGATATTGGCAGGGAACTCTACGAGCAGTACTTC. It specifies CASSDIGRELYEQYF.